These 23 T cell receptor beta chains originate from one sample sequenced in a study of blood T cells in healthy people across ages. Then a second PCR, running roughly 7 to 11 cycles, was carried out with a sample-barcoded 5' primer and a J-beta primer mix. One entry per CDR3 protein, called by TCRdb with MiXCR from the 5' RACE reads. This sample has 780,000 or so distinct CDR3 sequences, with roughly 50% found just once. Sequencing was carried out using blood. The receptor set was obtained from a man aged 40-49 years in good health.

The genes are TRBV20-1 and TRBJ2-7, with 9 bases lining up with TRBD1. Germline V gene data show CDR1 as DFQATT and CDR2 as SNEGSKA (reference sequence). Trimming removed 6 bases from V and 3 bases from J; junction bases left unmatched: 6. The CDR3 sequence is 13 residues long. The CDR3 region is CSATTGGFYEQYF. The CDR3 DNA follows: TGCAGTGCAACGACAGGGGGATTCTACGAGCAGTACTTC.

The CDR3 coding sequence is TGTGCCAGCAGTTTAAGTGGGGATGGCGTAAACATTCAGTACTTC. It is translated as CASSLSGDGVNIQYF. The V call is TRBV28, the J call TRBJ2-4; D remains unclear. This CDR3 has 15 residues. The germline V gene has CDR1 MDHEN and CDR2 SYDVKM. Trimming left V 2 bases short and J 6 bases short, with 14 bases between.

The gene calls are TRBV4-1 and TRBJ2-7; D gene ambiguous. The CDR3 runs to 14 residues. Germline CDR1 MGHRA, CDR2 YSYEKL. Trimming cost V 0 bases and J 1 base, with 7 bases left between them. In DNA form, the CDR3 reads TGCGCCAGCAGCCAAGATCCGATATCCTACGAGCAGTACTTC. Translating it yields CASSQDPISYEQYF.

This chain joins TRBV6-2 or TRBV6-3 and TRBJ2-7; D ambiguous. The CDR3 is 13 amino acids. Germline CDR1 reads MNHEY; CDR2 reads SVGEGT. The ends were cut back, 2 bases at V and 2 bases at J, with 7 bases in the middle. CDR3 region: CASSYHEPYEQYF. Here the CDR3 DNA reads TGTGCCAGCAGTTACCACGAGCCCTACGAGCAGTACTTC.

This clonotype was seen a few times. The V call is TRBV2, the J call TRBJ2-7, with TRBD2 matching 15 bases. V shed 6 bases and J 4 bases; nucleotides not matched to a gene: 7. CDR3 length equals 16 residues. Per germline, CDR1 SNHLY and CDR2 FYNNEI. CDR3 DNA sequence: TGTGCCAGCAGAGCAGGACTAGCGGGAGGGCCGTACGAGCAGTACTTC. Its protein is CASRAGLAGGPYEQYF.

CDR3 nucleotides: TGCGCCAGCAGCGGTCTAGGAGCGGCCGCGCAGTACTTC. It translates to CASSGLGAAAQYF. The chain employs TRBV5-1 and TRBJ2-7; possible D gene TRBD2, 5 bases. CDR3 length: 13 amino acids. The germline V gene has CDR1 SGHRS and CDR2 YFSETQ. The V gene lost 4 bases and the J gene lost 9 bases, with 17 bases spanning the gap.

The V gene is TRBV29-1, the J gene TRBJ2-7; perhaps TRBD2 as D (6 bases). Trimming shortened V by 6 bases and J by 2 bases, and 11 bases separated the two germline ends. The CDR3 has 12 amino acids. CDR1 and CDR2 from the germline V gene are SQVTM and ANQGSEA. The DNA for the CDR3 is TGCAGCGTAGGCGGGACCCCCTACGAGCAGTACTTC. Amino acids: CSVGGTPYEQYF.

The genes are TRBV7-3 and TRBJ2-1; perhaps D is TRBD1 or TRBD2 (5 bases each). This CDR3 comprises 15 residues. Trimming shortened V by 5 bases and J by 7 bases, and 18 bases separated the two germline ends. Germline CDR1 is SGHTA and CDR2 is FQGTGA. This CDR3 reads CASSPRRAGTNEQFF. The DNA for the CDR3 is TGTGCCAGCAGCCCCCGCCGCGCAGGGACGAATGAGCAGTTCTTC.

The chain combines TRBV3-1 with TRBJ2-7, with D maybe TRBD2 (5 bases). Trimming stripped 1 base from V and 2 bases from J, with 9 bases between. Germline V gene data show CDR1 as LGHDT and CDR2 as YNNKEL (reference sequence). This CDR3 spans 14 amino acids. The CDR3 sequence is CASSQGGLPYEQYF. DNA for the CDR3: TGTGCCAGCAGCCAAGGAGGGTTGCCCTACGAGCAGTACTTC.

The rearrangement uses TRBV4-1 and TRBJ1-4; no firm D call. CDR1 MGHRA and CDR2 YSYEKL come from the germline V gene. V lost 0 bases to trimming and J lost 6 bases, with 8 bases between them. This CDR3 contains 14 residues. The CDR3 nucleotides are TGCGCCAGCAGCCAAGACTTGAGGGATGAAAAACTGTTTTTT. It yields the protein CASSQDLRDEKLFF.

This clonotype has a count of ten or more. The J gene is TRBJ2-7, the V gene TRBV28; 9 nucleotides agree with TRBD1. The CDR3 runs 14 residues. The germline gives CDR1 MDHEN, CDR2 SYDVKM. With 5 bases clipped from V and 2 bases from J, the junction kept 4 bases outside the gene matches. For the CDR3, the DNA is TGTGCCAGCAGTCAGGGACAGGGCCCCTACGAGCAGTACTTC. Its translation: CASSQGQGPYEQYF.

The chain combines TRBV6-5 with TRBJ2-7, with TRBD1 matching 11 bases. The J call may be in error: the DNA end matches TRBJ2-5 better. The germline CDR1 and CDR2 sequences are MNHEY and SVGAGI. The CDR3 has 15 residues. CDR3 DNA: TGTGCCAGCAGTTTACGAACCGGGACAGGGGGGACCCAGTACTTC. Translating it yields CASSLRTGTGGTQYF.

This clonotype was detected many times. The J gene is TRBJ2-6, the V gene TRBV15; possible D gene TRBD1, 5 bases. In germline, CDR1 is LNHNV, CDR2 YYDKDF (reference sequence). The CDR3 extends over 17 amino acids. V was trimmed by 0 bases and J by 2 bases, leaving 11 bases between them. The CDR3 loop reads CATSRDYQGAGANVLTF. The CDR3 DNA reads TGTGCCACCAGCAGAGATTATCAAGGGGCTGGGGCCAACGTCCTGACTTTC. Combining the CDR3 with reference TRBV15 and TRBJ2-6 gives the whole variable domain DAMVIQNPRYQVTQFGKPVTLSCSQTLNHNVMYWYQQKSSQAPKLLFHYYDKDFNNEADTPDNFQSRRPNTSFCFLDIRSPGLGDTAMYLCATSRDYQGAGANVLTFGAGSRLTVL.

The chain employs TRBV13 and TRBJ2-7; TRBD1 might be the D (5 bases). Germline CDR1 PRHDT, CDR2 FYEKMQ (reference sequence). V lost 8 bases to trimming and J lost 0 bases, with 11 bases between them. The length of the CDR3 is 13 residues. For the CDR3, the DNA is TGTGCCAGCGAAAACAGGAGCTCCTACGAGCAGTACTTC. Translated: CASENRSSYEQYF.

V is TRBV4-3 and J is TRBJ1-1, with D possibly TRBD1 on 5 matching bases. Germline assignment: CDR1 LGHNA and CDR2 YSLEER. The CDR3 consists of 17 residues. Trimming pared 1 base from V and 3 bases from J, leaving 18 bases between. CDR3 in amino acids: CASSQVSFRQSHTEAFF. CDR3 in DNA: TGCGCCAGCAGCCAAGTGTCTTTCAGACAGTCACACACTGAAGCTTTCTTT.

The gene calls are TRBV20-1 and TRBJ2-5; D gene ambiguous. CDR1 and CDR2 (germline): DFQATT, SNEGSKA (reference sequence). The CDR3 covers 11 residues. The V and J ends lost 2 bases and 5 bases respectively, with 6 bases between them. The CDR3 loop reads CSARNWETQYF. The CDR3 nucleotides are TGCAGTGCTAGAAATTGGGAGACCCAGTACTTC.

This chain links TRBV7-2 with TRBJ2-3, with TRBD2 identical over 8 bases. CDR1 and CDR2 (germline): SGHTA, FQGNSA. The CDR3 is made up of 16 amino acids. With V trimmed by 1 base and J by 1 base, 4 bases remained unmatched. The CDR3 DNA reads TGTGCCAGCAGCTTAGGACTAGCGCCGGGCACAGATACGCAGTATTTT. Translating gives CASSLGLAPGTDTQYF.

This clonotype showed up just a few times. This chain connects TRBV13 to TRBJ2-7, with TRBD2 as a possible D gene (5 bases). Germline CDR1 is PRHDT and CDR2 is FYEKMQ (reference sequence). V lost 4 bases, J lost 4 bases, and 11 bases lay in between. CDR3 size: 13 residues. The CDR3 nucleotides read TGTGCCAGCAGCTCAAATCTAGCTTACGAGCAGTACTTC. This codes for CASSSNLAYEQYF.

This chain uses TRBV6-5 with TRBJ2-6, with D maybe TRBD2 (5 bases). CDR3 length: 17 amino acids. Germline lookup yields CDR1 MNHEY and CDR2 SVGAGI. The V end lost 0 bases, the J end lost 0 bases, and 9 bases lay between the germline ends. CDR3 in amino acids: CASSYSIRGSGANVLTF. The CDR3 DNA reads TGTGCCAGCAGTTACTCGATTCGGGGCTCTGGGGCCAACGTCCTGACTTTC.

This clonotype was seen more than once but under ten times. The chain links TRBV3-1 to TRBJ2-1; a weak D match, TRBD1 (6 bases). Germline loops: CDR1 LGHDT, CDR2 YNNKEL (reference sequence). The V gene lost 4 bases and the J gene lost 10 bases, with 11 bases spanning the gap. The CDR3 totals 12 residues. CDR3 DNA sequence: TGTGCCAGCAGCCGAACACAGGGCGAGCAGTTCTTC. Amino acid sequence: CASSRTQGEQFF.

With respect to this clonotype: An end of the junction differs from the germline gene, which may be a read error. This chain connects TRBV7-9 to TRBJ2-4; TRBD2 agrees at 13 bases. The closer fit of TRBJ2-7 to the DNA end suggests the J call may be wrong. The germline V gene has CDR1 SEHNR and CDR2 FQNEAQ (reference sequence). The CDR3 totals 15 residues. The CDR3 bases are TGCGCCAGCAGCTCGGGACTAGCGGGGCACTACGAGCAGTACTTC. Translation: CASSSGLAGHYEQYF.

The CDR3 reads CSVGGTDYNEQFF. The CDR3 DNA follows: TGCAGCGTTGGGGGGACAGACTACAATGAGCAGTTCTTC. The rearrangement joins TRBV29-1 to TRBJ2-1, with TRBD1 identical over 7 bases. Germline V lookup: CDR1 SQVTM, CDR2 ANQGSEA. The CDR3 runs to 13 residues. V lost 4 bases, J lost 3 bases, and 3 bases stayed unmatched.

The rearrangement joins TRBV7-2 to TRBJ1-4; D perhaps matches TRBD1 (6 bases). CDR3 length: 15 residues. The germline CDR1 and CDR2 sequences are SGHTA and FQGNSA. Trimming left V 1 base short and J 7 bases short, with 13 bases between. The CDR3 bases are TGTGCCAGCAGCTTAGAGTCAGGACAGATTGAAAAACTGTTTTTT. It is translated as CASSLESGQIEKLFF.